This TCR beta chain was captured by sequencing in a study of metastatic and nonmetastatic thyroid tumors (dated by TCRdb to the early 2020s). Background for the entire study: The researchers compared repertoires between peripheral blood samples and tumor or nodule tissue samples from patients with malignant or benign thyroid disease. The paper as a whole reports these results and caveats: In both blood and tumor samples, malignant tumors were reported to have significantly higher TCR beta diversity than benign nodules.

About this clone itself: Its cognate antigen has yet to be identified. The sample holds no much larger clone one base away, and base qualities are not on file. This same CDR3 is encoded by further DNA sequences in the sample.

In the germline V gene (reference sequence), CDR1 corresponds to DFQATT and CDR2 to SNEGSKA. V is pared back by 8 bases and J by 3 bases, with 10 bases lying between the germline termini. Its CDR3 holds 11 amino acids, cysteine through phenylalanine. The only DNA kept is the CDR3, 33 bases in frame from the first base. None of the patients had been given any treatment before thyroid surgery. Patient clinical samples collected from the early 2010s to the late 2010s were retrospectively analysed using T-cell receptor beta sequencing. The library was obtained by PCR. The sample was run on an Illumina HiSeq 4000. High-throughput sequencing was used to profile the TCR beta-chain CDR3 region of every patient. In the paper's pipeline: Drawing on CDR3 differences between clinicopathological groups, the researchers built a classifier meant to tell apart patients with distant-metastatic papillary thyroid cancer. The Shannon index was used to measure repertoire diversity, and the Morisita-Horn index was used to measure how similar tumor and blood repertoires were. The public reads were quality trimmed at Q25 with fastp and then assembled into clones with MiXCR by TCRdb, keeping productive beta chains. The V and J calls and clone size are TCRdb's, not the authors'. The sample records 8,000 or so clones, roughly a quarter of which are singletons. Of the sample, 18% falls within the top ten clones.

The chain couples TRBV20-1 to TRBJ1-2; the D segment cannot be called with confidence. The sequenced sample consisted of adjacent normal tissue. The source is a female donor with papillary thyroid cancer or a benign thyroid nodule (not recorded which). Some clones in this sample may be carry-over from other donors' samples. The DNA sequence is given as TGCAGTTACAGAAGGGACTATGGCTACACCTTC. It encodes CSYRRDYGYTF.